The 19 T cell receptor beta chains reported below all come from one sample, sequenced in a study of blood T cells in healthy people across ages. Next came a second PCR, run for roughly 7 to 12 cycles, which used a sample-barcoded 5' primer along with a J-beta primer mix. Using its own MiXCR run on the 5' RACE reads, TCRdb lists one record per CDR3 protein. Altogether about 1,500,000 distinct CDR3 sequences are present, about 43% being singletons, with the ten largest covering approximately 7.9%. The sequencing sample was made of blood. The receptors shown here come from a woman between 18 and 30 years old in good health.

This chain joins TRBV5-5 and TRBJ2-3; the match to TRBD2 covers 12 bases. J gave up 0 bases and V 3 bases, and 14 bases lay outside the gene matches. This CDR3 comprises 20 residues. Germline CDR1 and CDR2: SGHKS and YYEKEE (reference sequence). CDR3 sequence: CASSYLGLAGLKTSTDTQYF. CDR3 DNA sequence: TGTGCCAGCAGCTACCTAGGACTAGCGGGATTGAAGACTAGCACAGATACGCAGTATTTT.

V usage is TRBV11-2 and J usage is TRBJ2-7; D is possibly TRBD2 (5 bases). Germline CDR1 is SGHAT and CDR2 is FQNNGV. The V gene lost 0 bases and the J gene lost 2 bases, with 8 bases spanning the gap. The CDR3 spans 14 residues. The CDR3 DNA reads TGTGCCAGCAGCTTAGACCCGGGAACCTACGAGCAGTACTTC. This codes for CASSLDPGTYEQYF. The full variable domain, with the rest looked up from reference TRBV11-2 and TRBJ2-7, is EAGVAQSPRYKIIEKRQSVAFWCNPISGHATLYWYQQILGQGPKLLIQFQNNGVVDDSQLPKDRFSAERLKGVDSTLKIQPAKLEDSAVYLCASSLDPGTYEQYFGPGTRLTVT.

This clonotype was detected only a few times. The chain couples TRBV11-2 to TRBJ2-7, with no clear D. The germline V gene encodes CDR1 SGHAT and CDR2 FQNNGV. This CDR3 has 13 amino acids. The germline V and J ends were trimmed by 2 bases and 3 bases, with 8 bases remaining between them. CDR3 sequence (DNA): TGTGCCAGCAGCTTATGGTCAATCTACGAGCAGTACTTC. This sequence encodes CASSLWSIYEQYF.

J is TRBJ2-1 and V is TRBV2; 11 positions match TRBD2. V shed 4 bases and J 5 bases; nucleotides not matched to a gene: 4. Germline V gene data show CDR1 as SNHLY and CDR2 as FYNNEI. The CDR3 totals 15 residues. CDR3 nucleotides: TGTGCCAGCAGTGCACTAGCGGGGGTCAACAATGAGCAGTTCTTC. Amino acids: CASSALAGVNNEQFF.

The rearrangement joins TRBV28 to TRBJ2-7; D is uncertain. CDR1 and CDR2 from the germline V gene are MDHEN and SYDVKM. V was trimmed by 3 bases and J by 0 bases, leaving 18 bases between them. This CDR3 contains 17 residues. The CDR3 spells CASSLGLTQVGSYEQYF. In DNA, the CDR3 is TGTGCCAGCAGTTTGGGTTTGACCCAGGTGGGCTCCTACGAGCAGTACTTC. Together with reference TRBV28 and TRBJ2-7, the CDR3 gives the full variable domain: DVKVTQSSRYLVKRTGEKVFLECVQDMDHENMFWYRQDPGLGLRLIYFSYDVKMKEKGDIPEGYSVSREKKERFSLILESASTNQTSMYLCASSLGLTQVGSYEQYFGPGTRLTVT.

This clonotype was counted only a few times. This chain uses TRBV11-2 with TRBJ2-3; D gene ambiguous. V dropped 5 bases and J dropped 4 bases, with 7 bases sitting between them. The CDR3 has 12 amino acids. Germline CDR1 SGHAT, CDR2 FQNNGV. The CDR3 is CASSPMSDTQYF. Written as DNA, the CDR3 is TGTGCCAGCAGCCCCATGTCAGATACGCAGTATTTT.

The chain combines TRBV6-6 with TRBJ1-1; tentative D call: TRBD1 (6 bases). The CDR3 length is 12 residues. CDR1 is MNHNY, CDR2 SVGAGI, per germline (reference sequence). The V end lost 0 bases, the J end lost 10 bases, and 9 bases lay between the germline ends. The CDR3, as DNA: TGTGCCAGCAGTTACTCTGTGACAGGAGCTTTCTTT. Translated, it gives CASSYSVTGAFF.

The sample holds many counts of this clonotype. V and J are TRBV9 and TRBJ2-7, with 7 bases identical to TRBD2. The ends lost 2 bases at V and 1 base at J; junction bases unmatched: 6. The CDR3 is 15 residues long. The germline V gene encodes CDR1 SGDLS and CDR2 YYNGEE. This CDR3 reads CASSVGGGVSYEQYF. CDR3 sequence (DNA): TGTGCCAGCAGCGTGGGTGGGGGGGTATCCTACGAGCAGTACTTC.

Notes on this clonotype: One end of the junction fails to match germline, which may point to a read error. The DNA of the CDR3 is TGTGCCAGCAGCAGTAAGGGTTGGACCTATGAGCAGTACTTC. Protein sequence: CASSSKGWTYEQYF. The chain uses TRBV25-1 and TRBJ2-7, with D hard to call. Germline V gives CDR1 MGHDK, CDR2 SYGVNS. This CDR3 is 14 amino acids long.

The chain has TRBV27 and TRBJ2-1, with 7 bases lining up with TRBD1. Germline V gene lookup returns CDR1 MNHEY and CDR2 SMNVEV (reference sequence). The CDR3 covers 14 residues. V dropped 5 bases and J dropped 10; count of bases not matched to a gene: 11. As DNA, the CDR3 is TGTGCCAGCAGTCTACCGGGACAGCCCTACGAGCAGTTCTTC. It is translated as CASSLPGQPYEQFF.

This clonotype was counted between two and nine times. The chain is built from TRBV10-3 and TRBJ1-4, with TRBD1 identical over 7 bases. The length of the CDR3 is 14 residues. Germline V gene lookup returns CDR1 ENHRY and CDR2 SYGVKD. After removal of 4 bases from V and 2 bases from J, the junction contained 1 base not matched to a gene. The CDR3 protein is CAISAGQTNEKLFF. For the CDR3, the DNA is TGTGCCATCAGTGCGGGACAGACTAATGAAAAACTGTTTTTT.

Remarks on this clonotype: Germline and junction disagree at one end, which may indicate a read error. V usage is TRBV19 and J usage is TRBJ1-5; TRBD1 matches at 9 bases. The length of the CDR3 is 17 residues. Germline CDR1 and CDR2: LNHDA and SQIVND (reference sequence). The CDR3 sequence: CATIGTGRVDSNQLQHF. The CDR3 nucleotides are TGTGCCACGATAGGGACAGGGAGGGTCGATAGCAATCAGCTCCAGCATTTT.

A note on this clonotype: At one boundary the junction diverges from the germline segment, which might be a read error. V gene TRBV12-3 or TRBV12-4 combines with J gene TRBJ2-5; D may be TRBD2 (7 bases). The closer fit of TRBJ2-7 to the DNA end suggests the J call may be wrong. This CDR3 spans 13 amino acids. The CDR3 reads CACSQPGEGEQYF. The DNA of the CDR3 is TGTGCCTGCAGCCAACCAGGGGAGGGCGAGCAGTACTTC.

This clonotype has at least ten counts. The J gene is TRBJ2-1, the V gene TRBV29-1; D may be TRBD1 or TRBD2 (5 bases each). The CDR3 is made up of 13 amino acids. V lost 6 bases, J lost 7 bases, and 16 bases lay in between. Germline V lookup: CDR1 SQVTM, CDR2 ANQGSEA. The CDR3 bases are TGCAGCGTGCAGGGACGTTTGGGAAATGAGCAGTTCTTC. It codes for CSVQGRLGNEQFF.

This chain joins TRBV2 and TRBJ2-7; 7 bases are a match to TRBD1. V lost 9 bases, J lost 5 bases, and 7 bases stayed unmatched. The CDR3 covers 12 residues. The germline V gene encodes CDR1 SNHLY and CDR2 FYNNEI. CDR3 DNA sequence: TGTGCCAGTCATCGGGACAGTAACGAGCAGTACTTC. As protein: CASHRDSNEQYF.

The V gene is TRBV9, the J gene TRBJ2-3; the match to TRBD1 covers 8 bases. V was clipped by 3 bases and J by 3 bases; unmatched bases: 9. The CDR3 extends over 16 amino acids. The germline CDR1 and CDR2 sequences are SGDLS and YYNGEE. The CDR3 sequence is CASSDPGTGVTDTQYF. The CDR3 DNA reads TGTGCCAGCAGCGATCCCGGGACAGGAGTAACAGATACGCAGTATTTT.

The chain recombines TRBV12-3 or TRBV12-4 with TRBJ2-1, with 8 nucleotides matching TRBD2. The last part of the DNA fits TRBJ2-7 better; the J call may be wrong. The CDR3 sequence is 17 residues long. The CDR3 coding sequence is TGTGCCAGCAGTTTTCGGGGGGGAACTAGCTCCTACAATGAGCAGTACTTC. Amino acid sequence: CASSFRGGTSSYNEQYF.

This clonotype was detected only a few times. The chain couples TRBV27 to TRBJ2-1, with TRBD2 identical over 11 bases. V lost 2 bases, J lost 9 bases, and 6 bases stayed unmatched. From germline, CDR1 is MNHEY and CDR2 SMNVEV (reference sequence). This CDR3 is built from 15 residues. The CDR3 loop is CASSLDSGRAIEQFF. The DNA for the CDR3 is TGTGCCAGCAGTTTAGATAGCGGGAGGGCGATTGAGCAGTTCTTC.

The chain's CDR3 is CASSPRLGPLSYNEQFF. In DNA, the CDR3 is TGTGCCAGCAGCCCGAGACTAGGGCCCCTTTCCTACAATGAGCAGTTCTTC. The J gene is TRBJ2-1, the V gene TRBV3-1, with a weak D call TRBD2 (6 bases). Germline V gene data show CDR1 as LGHDT and CDR2 as YNNKEL (reference sequence). The V end was cut by 4 bases, the J end by 1 base, with 17 bases between. The CDR3 has 17 residues.